What follows is one T cell receptor (beta chain) and its context. What it binds is not known. The CDR3 length is 15 residues. V lost 6 bases and J lost 1, with 13 bases in between. This specimen comes from a study of post-analysis software for immune sequencing data. General study points: Significantly lower normalized Chao1 diversity was seen in multiple sclerosis patients than in controls. TRBV5-6, TRBV5-1 and TRBV20-1 belonged to a set of a handful of TRBV segments that were more frequent in patients than controls.

Unique molecular identifiers were present in the TCR beta cDNA libraries. The yield from roughly 1 to 10 million T cells was around 500,000 cDNA molecules in total. MiXCR, run by TCRdb on the PCR reads, gives a single entry per CDR3 protein. The sample contains 700,000 to 900,000 distinct CDR3 sequences, under 60% of which appear only once. The rearrangement links TRBV12-3 or TRBV12-4 to TRBJ1-5; D perhaps matches TRBD1 (6 bases). The clonotype was recovered from a girl under 18 with multiple sclerosis. The sequencing sample was made of blood. This CDR3 is CASSQQGKSNQPQHF. The CDR3 region has the DNA TGTGCCAGCAGCCAACAGGGAAAGAGCAATCAGCCCCAGCATTTT.